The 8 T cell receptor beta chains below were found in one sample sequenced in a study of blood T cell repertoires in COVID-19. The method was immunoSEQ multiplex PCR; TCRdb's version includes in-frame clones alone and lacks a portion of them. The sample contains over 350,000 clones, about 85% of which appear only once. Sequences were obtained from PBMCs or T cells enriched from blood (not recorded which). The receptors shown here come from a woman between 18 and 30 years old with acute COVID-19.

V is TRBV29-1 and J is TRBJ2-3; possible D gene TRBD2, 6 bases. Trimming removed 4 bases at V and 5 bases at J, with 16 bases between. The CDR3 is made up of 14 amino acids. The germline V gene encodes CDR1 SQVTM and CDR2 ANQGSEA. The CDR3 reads CSVGLLAGGDTQYF. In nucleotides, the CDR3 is TGCAGCGTTGGATTGCTAGCCGGGGGAGATACGCAGTATTTT.

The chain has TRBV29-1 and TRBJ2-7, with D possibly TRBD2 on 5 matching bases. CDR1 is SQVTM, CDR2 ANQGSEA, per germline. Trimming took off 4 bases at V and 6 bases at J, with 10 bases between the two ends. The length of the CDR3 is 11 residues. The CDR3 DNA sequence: TGCAGCGTTGGAGGGCAGCCCGAGCAGTACTTC. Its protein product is CSVGGQPEQYF.

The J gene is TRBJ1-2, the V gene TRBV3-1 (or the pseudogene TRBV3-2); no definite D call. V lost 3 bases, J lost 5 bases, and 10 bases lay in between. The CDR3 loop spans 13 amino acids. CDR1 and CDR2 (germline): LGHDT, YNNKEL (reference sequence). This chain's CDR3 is CASSQEKIYGYTF. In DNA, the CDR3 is TGTGCCAGCAGCCAGGAGAAGATTTATGGCTACACCTTC.

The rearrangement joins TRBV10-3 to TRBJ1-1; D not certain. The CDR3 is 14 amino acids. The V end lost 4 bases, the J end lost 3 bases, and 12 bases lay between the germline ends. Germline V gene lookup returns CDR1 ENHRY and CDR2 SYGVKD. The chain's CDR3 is CAISAGFGDTEAFF. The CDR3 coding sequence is TGTGCCATCAGTGCGGGGTTTGGGGACACTGAAGCTTTCTTT.

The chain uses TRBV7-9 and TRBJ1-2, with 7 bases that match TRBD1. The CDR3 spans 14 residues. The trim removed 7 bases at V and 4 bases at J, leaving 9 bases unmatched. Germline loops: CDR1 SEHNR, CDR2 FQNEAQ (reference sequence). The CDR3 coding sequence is TGTGCCAGCAATCTCGACAGGGACATCTATGGCTACACCTTC. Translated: CASNLDRDIYGYTF.

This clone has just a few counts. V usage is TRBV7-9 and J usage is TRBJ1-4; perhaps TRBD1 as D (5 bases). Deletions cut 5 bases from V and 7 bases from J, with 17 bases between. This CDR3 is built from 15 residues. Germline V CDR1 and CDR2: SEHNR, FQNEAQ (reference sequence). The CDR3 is CASSPRAQGGEKLFF. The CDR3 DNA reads TGTGCCAGCAGCCCAAGAGCCCAGGGTGGTGAAAAACTGTTTTTT.

The CDR3 loop reads CSVVPGLGGELFF. CDR3 coding DNA: TGCAGCGTTGTGCCGGGACTAGGAGGGGAGCTGTTTTTT. V is TRBV29-1 and J is TRBJ2-2; 8 bases line up with TRBD2. The junction had 6 bases not matched to a gene; V was cut back by 4 bases and J by 8 bases. CDR3 length: 13 residues. Germline CDR1 and CDR2: SQVTM and ANQGSEA.

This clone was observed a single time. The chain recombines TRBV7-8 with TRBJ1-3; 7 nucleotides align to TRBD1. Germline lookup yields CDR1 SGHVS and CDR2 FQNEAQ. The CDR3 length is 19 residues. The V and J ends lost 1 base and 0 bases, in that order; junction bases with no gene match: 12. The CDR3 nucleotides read TGTGCCAGCAGCTTAGTGGGGACAGCCGCCCTATACTCTGGAAACACCATATATTTT. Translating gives CASSLVGTAALYSGNTIYF. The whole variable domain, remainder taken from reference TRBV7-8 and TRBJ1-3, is GAGVSQSPRYKVAKRGQDVALRCDPISGHVSLFWYQQALGQGPEFLTYFQNEAQLDKSGLPSDRFFAERPEGSVSTLKIQRTQQEDSAVYLCASSLVGTAALYSGNTIYFGEGSWLTVV.